This T cell receptor beta chain stems from a study of shared clonotypes between healthy human individuals. Study details: CD4 naive cells filled three plates per donor, CD4 memory three, CD8 naive two and CD8 memory one. Findings of the study overall: Represented genetic and exposure-history diversity was restricted by having few donors.

The CDR3 extends over 16 amino acids. V was clipped by 4 bases and J by 0 bases; unmatched bases: 4. Germline CDR1 SGHNT, CDR2 YYREEE (reference sequence). Produced via immunoSEQ multiplex PCR; TCRdb's table is partial and in-frame only. The data contain roughly 700,000 clones, under 80% of them singletons. In its sample, this clone was seen once. What it binds is not known. Donors were healthy HIV-negative adults without recently reported acute infections or vaccinations. CD45RA-negative memory and CD45RA+ naive subsets were split from the CD4+ cells. The source material was memory CD4+ T cells sorted from blood. The subset here: CD45RA-negative fraction. The source is a woman aged 25 to 39 in good health. V gene TRBV5-4 combines with J gene TRBJ2-6; the match to TRBD2 covers 7 bases. For the CDR3, the DNA is TGTGCCAGCAGCCCTAGCGGACGCTCTGGGGCCAACGTCCTGACTTTC. Amino acids: CASSPSGRSGANVLTF.